These 29 T cell receptor beta chains originate from one sample sequenced in a study of OX40 agonist ivuxolimab in advanced cancers. The assay was immunoSEQ multiplex PCR, and TCRdb's table has in-frame clones only and misses some. Found here are 40,000 to 60,000 clones, about 90% of them singletons; the top ten hold around half. The starting material was CD4+ or CD8+ T cells sorted from blood, obtained in a trial of the OX40 agonist ivuxolimab. The source of these receptors is an adult with an advanced solid tumor such as melanoma, head and neck, liver or kidney cancer.

CDR3 DNA: TGTGCCACCAACCGGGGAGGACAGATTAATGAAAAACTGTTTTTT. It yields the protein CATNRGGQINEKLFF. This chain links TRBV19 with TRBJ1-4; perhaps TRBD1 as D (6 bases). Germline V gene sequence: CDR1 LNHDA, CDR2 SQIVND (reference sequence). The CDR3 sequence is 15 residues long. Trimming took 10 bases from V and 4 from J, leaving 19 bases between them.

This sequence joins TRBV6-5 and TRBJ2-1, with D unresolved. V was shortened by 2 bases and J by 4 bases, with 6 bases between the two germline ends. Germline assignment: CDR1 MNHEY and CDR2 SVGAGI. This CDR3 spans 13 amino acids. The CDR3 DNA sequence: TGTGCCAGCAGTTACGCTCAGTACAATGAGCAGTTCTTC. Translated: CASSYAQYNEQFF.

V gene TRBV7-3 combines with J gene TRBJ2-1, with D uncertain. Germline V lookup: CDR1 SGHTA, CDR2 FQGTGA. The V end was cut by 1 base, the J end by 4 bases, with 11 bases between. This CDR3 spans 15 amino acids. The chain's CDR3 is CASSLSVRVYNEQFF. The CDR3 nucleotides read TGTGCCAGCAGCTTAAGTGTACGGGTATACAATGAGCAGTTCTTC.

The chain employs TRBV7-6 and TRBJ2-3, with unresolved D. Germline values: CDR1 SGHVS, CDR2 FNYEAQ. Trimming left V 0 bases short and J 6 bases short, with 10 bases between. This CDR3 contains 14 residues. The CDR3 sequence is CASSLATNFDTQYF. The CDR3 nucleotides read TGTGCCAGCAGCTTAGCTACGAATTTTGATACGCAGTATTTT.

The rearrangement uses TRBV7-8 and TRBJ1-6; D may be TRBD1 (5 bases). The germline gives CDR1 SGHVS, CDR2 FQNEAQ. V was pared by 0 bases and J by 9 bases, with 12 bases between. This CDR3 region has 15 residues. The CDR3 loop is CASSLAGGSGSPLHF. Written as DNA, the CDR3 is TGTGCCAGCAGCTTAGCGGGGGGTTCAGGTTCACCCCTCCACTTT.

The chain carries TRBV9 and TRBJ2-1, with 7 bases identical to TRBD2. Germline lookup yields CDR1 SGDLS and CDR2 YYNGEE. V trimming: 1 base; J trimming: 10 bases; junction bases outside the gene matches: 5. CDR3 length: 13 amino acids. The CDR3 sequence: CASSVRPLAEQFF. CDR3 in DNA: TGTGCCAGCAGCGTAAGGCCACTAGCGGAGCAGTTCTTC.

The rearrangement links TRBV10-2 to TRBJ2-7; tentatively, D is TRBD2 (5 bases). Per the germline V gene, CDR1 is WSHSY and CDR2 is SAAADI. The CDR3 is 16 amino acids. With 7 bases removed from V and 1 base from J, the gap between germline ends came to 20 bases. DNA of the CDR3: TGCGCCAGCATTGAAAAAGCTCACGGACTTTCCTACGAGCAGTACTTC. Its protein product is CASIEKAHGLSYEQYF.

The V gene is TRBV4-3, the J gene TRBJ2-7; D possibly corresponds to TRBD1 (5 bases). The CDR3 loop spans 14 amino acids. Trimming took off 2 bases at V and 5 bases at J, with 13 bases between the two ends. Looked up from germline, CDR1 is LGHNA and CDR2 is YSLEER. The CDR3 coding sequence is TGCGCCAGCAGCCAATTACGACAGTCGGACGAGCAGTACTTC. It codes for CASSQLRQSDEQYF.

This chain connects TRBV9 to TRBJ1-2; 7 nucleotides agree with TRBD1. V lost 2 bases and J lost 3; bases outside the gene matches: 10. This CDR3 comprises 16 residues. Germline CDR1 SGDLS, CDR2 YYNGEE. The CDR3 here is CASSVNSQGNHYGYTF. CDR3 DNA sequence: TGTGCCAGCAGCGTCAACTCACAGGGGAACCACTATGGCTACACCTTC.

V and J are TRBV19 and TRBJ1-1; the D gene is possibly TRBD1 (5 bases). V lost 1 base, J lost 1 base, and 10 bases lay in between. The CDR3 runs to 15 residues. Germline CDR1 LNHDA, CDR2 SQIVND (reference sequence). This CDR3 is CASSIAGYGNTEAFF. For the CDR3, the DNA is TGTGCCAGTAGTATAGCAGGGTACGGGAACACTGAAGCTTTCTTT.

The gene calls are TRBV2 and TRBJ1-2; 11 bases are a match to TRBD1. The CDR3 spans 15 residues. The germline gives CDR1 SNHLY, CDR2 FYNNEI. Trimming took 8 bases from V and 0 from J; bases not matched to a gene: 5. The CDR3 DNA is TGTGCCAGCCGGGACAGGGGGTATTCTAACTATGGCTACACCTTC. Its translation: CASRDRGYSNYGYTF.

The chain recombines TRBV4-1 with TRBJ1-5; unclear D gene. The CDR3 loop spans 13 amino acids. Trimming took 1 base from V and 6 from J, leaving 7 bases between them. Germline V CDR1 and CDR2: MGHRA, YSYEKL. The CDR3 DNA reads as TGCGCCAGCAGCCAAGGACTCGGTCAGCCCCAGCATTTT. Translated, it gives CASSQGLGQPQHF.

This chain uses TRBV5-1 with TRBJ1-1; no definite D call. V lost 4 bases and J 8 bases, leaving 12 bases between the germline ends. Germline V lookup: CDR1 SGHRS, CDR2 YFSETQ. This CDR3 comprises 12 residues. The CDR3 sequence: CASSLDLGEAFF. The CDR3 coding sequence is TGCGCCAGCAGCCTCGACTTGGGGGAAGCTTTCTTT.

V and J are TRBV9 and TRBJ2-3; the match to TRBD2 covers 7 bases. This CDR3 has 16 residues. In germline, CDR1 is SGDLS, CDR2 YYNGEE. V was pared by 3 bases and J by 3 bases, with 10 bases of the junction left unmatched. This chain's CDR3 is CASSAERGGVTDTQYF. In DNA form, the CDR3 reads TGTGCCAGCAGCGCTGAGCGGGGTGGAGTAACAGATACGCAGTATTTT.

J is TRBJ2-7 and V is TRBV9; 10 bases match TRBD1. The CDR3 has 14 residues. V was pared by 2 bases and J by 6 bases, with 5 bases of the junction left unmatched. Germline assignment: CDR1 SGDLS and CDR2 YYNGEE. CDR3 in amino acids: CASSVGTGASEQYF. CDR3 nucleotide sequence: TGTGCCAGCAGCGTCGGGACAGGGGCCAGCGAGCAGTACTTC.

V and J are TRBV2 and TRBJ1-6, with unresolved D. Trimming left V 4 bases short and J 7 bases short, with 11 bases between. Germline assignment: CDR1 SNHLY and CDR2 FYNNEI. This CDR3 spans 14 amino acids. CDR3 bases: TGTGCCAGCAGTGTTGGGATAGGGAATTCACCCCTCCACTTT. Translation gives CASSVGIGNSPLHF. The full variable domain, its missing parts supplied by reference TRBV2 and TRBJ1-6, is EPEVTQTPSHQVTQMGQEVILRCVPISNHLYFYWYRQILGQKVEFLVSFYNNEISEKSEIFDDQFSVERPDGSNFTLKIRSTKLEDSAMYFCASSVGIGNSPLHFGNGTRLTVT.

The V call is TRBV6-1, the J call TRBJ1-2; D is unclear. CDR1 MNHNS and CDR2 SASEGT come from the germline V gene. This CDR3 has 13 amino acids. V dropped 1 base and J dropped 5 bases, with 8 bases sitting between them. This CDR3 is CASSEGRIYGYTF. Written as DNA, the CDR3 is TGTGCCAGCAGTGAAGGTCGGATTTATGGCTACACCTTC.

V usage is TRBV2 and J usage is TRBJ2-2; D may be TRBD1 (6 bases). The CDR3 covers 14 residues. Germline-derived CDR1 and CDR2 are SNHLY and FYNNEI. V lost 7 bases and J lost 6, with 15 bases in between. CDR3 protein: CASMSGTNPGELFF. In DNA, the CDR3 is TGTGCCAGCATGTCAGGGACAAATCCCGGGGAGCTGTTTTTT. The full variable domain, completed using reference TRBV2 and TRBJ2-2, is EPEVTQTPSHQVTQMGQEVILRCVPISNHLYFYWYRQILGQKVEFLVSFYNNEISEKSEIFDDQFSVERPDGSNFTLKIRSTKLEDSAMYFCASMSGTNPGELFFGEGSRLTVL.

The rearrangement joins TRBV7-2 to TRBJ2-7; the D gene is possibly TRBD2 (5 bases). Germline V gene lookup returns CDR1 SGHTA and CDR2 FQGNSA. Deletions cut 6 bases from V and 7 bases from J, with 19 bases between. The length of the CDR3 is 14 residues. CDR3 sequence reads: CASSPRALTGEQYF. The CDR3, as DNA: TGTGCCAGCAGTCCCCGGGCCCTCACGGGGGAGCAGTACTTC.

This chain uses TRBV9 with TRBJ2-2; D gene uncertain. Trimming removed 1 base at V and 3 bases at J, with 16 bases between. CDR3 length: 17 amino acids. The V gene's germline CDR1 is SGDLS and CDR2 YYNGEE. CDR3 protein: CASSVSRFQADTGELFF. CDR3 in DNA: TGTGCCAGCAGCGTATCTCGATTCCAGGCGGACACCGGGGAGCTGTTTTTT.

As DNA, the CDR3 is TGTGCCAGTAGTCCACTCAGAAACAGGAACACCGGGGAGCTGTTTTTT. Its protein is CASSPLRNRNTGELFF. V gene TRBV19 combines with J gene TRBJ2-2; D is undetermined. CDR1 is LNHDA, CDR2 SQIVND, per germline (reference sequence). The CDR3 is 16 residues long. With 5 bases removed from V and 1 base from J, the gap between germline ends came to 14 bases. Variable domain in full (rest from reference TRBV19 and TRBJ2-2): DGGITQSPKYLFRKEGQNVTLSCEQNLNHDAMYWYRQDPGQGLRLIYYSQIVNDFQKGDIAEGYSVSREKKESFPLTVTSAQKNPTAFYLCASSPLRNRNTGELFFGEGSRLTVL.

The V and J genes are TRBV10-3 and TRBJ2-1; D is perhaps TRBD2 (5 bases). This CDR3 has 14 residues. Trimming took 2 bases from V and 5 from J, leaving 10 bases between them. The germline V gene encodes CDR1 ENHRY and CDR2 SYGVKD. The CDR3 is CAISENSGDNEQFF. The CDR3 DNA reads as TGTGCCATCAGTGAGAATTCCGGGGACAATGAGCAGTTCTTC.

This chain joins TRBV5-6 and TRBJ2-7; possible D gene TRBD1, 6 bases. Deletions cut 4 bases from V and 3 bases from J, with 14 bases between. The CDR3 is 14 residues long. Germline V gives CDR1 SGHDT, CDR2 YYEEEE. The CDR3 DNA reads as TGTGCCAGCAGCATACCTGGGACAATCTACGAGCAGTACTTC. Its translation: CASSIPGTIYEQYF.

The chain is built from TRBV9 and TRBJ2-1, with a possible D match to TRBD1 (6 bases). The germline V gene has CDR1 SGDLS and CDR2 YYNGEE. The CDR3 is 14 amino acids. V shed 4 bases and J shed 5 bases, with 13 bases lying between them. The DNA for the CDR3 is TGTGCCAGCAGCAGCCCGGACAGACACAATGAGCAGTTCTTC. It codes for CASSSPDRHNEQFF.

The chain links TRBV15 to TRBJ2-1; no reliable D call. Germline CDR1 LNHNV, CDR2 YYDKDF (reference sequence). This CDR3 region has 15 residues. Trimming shortened V by 1 base and J by 0 bases, and 7 bases separated the two germline ends. The CDR3 here is CATSRVLGSYNEQFF. DNA of the CDR3: TGTGCCACCAGCAGAGTTCTGGGCTCCTACAATGAGCAGTTCTTC.

As regards this clone: A junction boundary mismatches the germline segment, possibly from a read error. The chain carries TRBV4-1 and TRBJ2-5, with 11 bases fitting TRBD2. Germline V gives CDR1 MGHRA, CDR2 YSYEKL. CDR3 length: 15 residues. CDR3 nucleotides: TGCGCCAGCAGTCAAGTAGCGGGGGGGACAGAGACCCAGTACTTC. This encodes CASSQVAGGTETQYF.

In this sample, this clone turned up a few times. The chain couples TRBV6-1 to TRBJ2-3; D not resolved. The CDR3 loop spans 12 amino acids. Trimming left V 2 bases short and J 9 bases short, with 9 bases between. Germline V lookup: CDR1 MNHNS, CDR2 SASEGT. The CDR3 spells CASSEKLFTQYF. CDR3 coding DNA: TGTGCCAGCAGTGAAAAGTTGTTCACGCAGTATTTT.

This clone has only a few counts. The chain couples TRBV27 to TRBJ2-7; 11 bases agree with TRBD2. V dropped 9 bases and J dropped 2; count of bases not matched to a gene: 9. The CDR3 is 15 amino acids. Germline assignment: CDR1 MNHEY and CDR2 SMNVEV (reference sequence). In DNA, the CDR3 is TGTGCCAGTTCCCCTAGCGGGGGGACTACCTACGAGCAGTACTTC. Translating gives CASSPSGGTTYEQYF.

The J gene is TRBJ1-5, the V gene TRBV5-1; 7 bases are shared with TRBD1. V was pared by 4 bases and J by 4 bases, with 5 bases of the junction left unmatched. Germline CDR1 is SGHRS and CDR2 is YFSETQ. The CDR3 contains 14 residues. The DNA for the CDR3 is TGCGCCAGCAGCGTTGGGACAGATAATCAGCCCCAGCATTTT. It encodes CASSVGTDNQPQHF.